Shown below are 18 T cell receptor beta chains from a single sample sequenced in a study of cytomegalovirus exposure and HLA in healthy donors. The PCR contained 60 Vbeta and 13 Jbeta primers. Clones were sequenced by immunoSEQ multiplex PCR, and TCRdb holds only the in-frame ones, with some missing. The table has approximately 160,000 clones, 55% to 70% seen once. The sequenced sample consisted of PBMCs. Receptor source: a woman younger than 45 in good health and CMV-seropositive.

CDR3: CASSYSAGNGYTF. The CDR3 DNA reads as TGTGCCAGTAGTTACTCGGCGGGGAATGGCTACACCTTC. The rearrangement joins TRBV19 to TRBJ1-2; D is unclear. The CDR3 spans 13 residues. The V gene's germline CDR1 is LNHDA and CDR2 SQIVND (reference sequence). The V end lost 5 bases, the J end lost 6 bases, and 13 bases lay between the germline ends.

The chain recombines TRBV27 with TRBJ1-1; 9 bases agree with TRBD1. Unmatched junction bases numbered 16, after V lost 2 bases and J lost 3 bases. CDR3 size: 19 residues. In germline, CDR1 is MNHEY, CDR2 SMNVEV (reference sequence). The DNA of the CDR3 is TGTGCCAGCAGTTTACTTCGGGACAGGGACATCATGGGGGACACTGAAGCTTTCTTT. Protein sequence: CASSLLRDRDIMGDTEAFF.

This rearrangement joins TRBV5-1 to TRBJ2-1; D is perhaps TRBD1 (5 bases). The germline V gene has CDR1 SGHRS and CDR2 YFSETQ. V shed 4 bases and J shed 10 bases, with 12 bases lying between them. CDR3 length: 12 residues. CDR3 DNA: TGCGCCAGCAGCCCTGGGGCATTAGAGCAGTTCTTC. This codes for CASSPGALEQFF. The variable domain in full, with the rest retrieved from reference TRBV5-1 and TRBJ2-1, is KAGVTQTPRYLIKTRGQQVTLSCSPISGHRSVSWYQQTPGQGLQFLFEYFSETQRNKGNFPGRFSGRQFSNSRSEMNVSTLELGDSALYLCASSPGALEQFFGPGTRLTVL.

In DNA, the CDR3 is TGTGCCAGCAGCTTAACGCGGGGTGGGAACACTGAAGCTTTCTTT. This encodes CASSLTRGGNTEAFF. The chain joins TRBV7-2 to TRBJ1-1, with D uncertain. There are 15 residues in the CDR3. V was cut by 2 bases and J by 1 base, with 11 bases left in between. The germline CDR1 and CDR2 sequences are SGHTA and FQGNSA.

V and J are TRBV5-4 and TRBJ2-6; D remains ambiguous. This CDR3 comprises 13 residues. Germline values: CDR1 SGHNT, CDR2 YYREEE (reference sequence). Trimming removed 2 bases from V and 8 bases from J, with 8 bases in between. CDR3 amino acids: CASSFSFPNVLTF. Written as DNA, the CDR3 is TGTGCCAGCAGCTTTTCTTTCCCCAACGTCCTGACTTTC.

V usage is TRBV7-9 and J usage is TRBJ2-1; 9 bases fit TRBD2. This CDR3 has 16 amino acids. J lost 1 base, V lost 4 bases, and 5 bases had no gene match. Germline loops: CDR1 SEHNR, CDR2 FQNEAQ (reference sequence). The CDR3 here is CASSYFSGGSYNEQFF. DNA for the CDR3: TGTGCCAGCAGCTACTTTAGCGGGGGTTCCTACAATGAGCAGTTCTTC.

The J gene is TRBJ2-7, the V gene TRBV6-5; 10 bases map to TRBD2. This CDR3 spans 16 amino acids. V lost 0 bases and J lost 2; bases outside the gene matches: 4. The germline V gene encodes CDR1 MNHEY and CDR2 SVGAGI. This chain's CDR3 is CASSYSSLAGAYEQYF. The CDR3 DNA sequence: TGTGCCAGCAGTTACTCGAGCCTAGCGGGGGCCTACGAGCAGTACTTC.

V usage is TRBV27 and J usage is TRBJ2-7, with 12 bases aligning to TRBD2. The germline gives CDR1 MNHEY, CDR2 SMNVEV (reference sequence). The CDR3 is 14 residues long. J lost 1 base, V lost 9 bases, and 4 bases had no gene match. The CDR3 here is CASRLAGASYEQYF. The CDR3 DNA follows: TGTGCCAGTAGACTAGCGGGGGCGTCCTACGAGCAGTACTTC.

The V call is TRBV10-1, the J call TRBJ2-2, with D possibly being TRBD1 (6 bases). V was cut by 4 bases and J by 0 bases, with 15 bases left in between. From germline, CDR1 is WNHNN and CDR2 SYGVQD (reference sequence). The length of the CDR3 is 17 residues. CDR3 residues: CASSGEQGQTNTGELFF. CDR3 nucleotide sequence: TGCGCCAGCAGTGGGGAACAGGGTCAAACGAACACCGGGGAGCTGTTTTTT.

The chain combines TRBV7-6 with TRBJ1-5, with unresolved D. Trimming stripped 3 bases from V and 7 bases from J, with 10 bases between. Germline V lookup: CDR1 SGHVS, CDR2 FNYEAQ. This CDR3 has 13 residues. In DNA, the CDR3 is TGTGCCAGCAGCTTGGGAGGCGCGCAGCCCCAGCATTTT. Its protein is CASSLGGAQPQHF.

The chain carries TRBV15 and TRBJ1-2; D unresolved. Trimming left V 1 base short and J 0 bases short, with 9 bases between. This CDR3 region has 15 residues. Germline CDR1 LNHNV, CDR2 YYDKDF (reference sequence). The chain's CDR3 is CATSRGLVANYGYTF. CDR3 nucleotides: TGTGCCACCAGCAGAGGTCTAGTAGCTAACTATGGCTACACCTTC.

The CDR3 nucleotides read TGCGCCAGCAGCCAGCGGACCTTGGGCACTGAAGCTTTCTTT. Translated, it gives CASSQRTLGTEAFF. This chain uses TRBV5-1 with TRBJ1-1; D gene uncertain. Germline V lookup: CDR1 SGHRS, CDR2 YFSETQ. Trimming shortened V by 4 bases and J by 4 bases, and 14 bases separated the two germline ends. CDR3 length: 14 residues.

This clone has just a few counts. CDR3: CASSFVGTGRPGYTF. Here the CDR3 DNA reads TGTGCCAGCAGCTTTGTCGGGACAGGGAGGCCTGGCTACACCTTC. The chain links TRBV12-1 to TRBJ1-2; TRBD1, as called in the table, went unchecked against the DNA. TRBV12-1 is marked as a pseudogene. The CDR3 loop spans 15 amino acids.

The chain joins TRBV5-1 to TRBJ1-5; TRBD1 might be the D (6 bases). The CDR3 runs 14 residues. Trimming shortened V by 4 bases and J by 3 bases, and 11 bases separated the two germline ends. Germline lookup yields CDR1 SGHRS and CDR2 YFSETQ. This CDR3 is CASSDGQFNQPQHF. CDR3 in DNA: TGCGCCAGCAGCGATGGACAGTTCAATCAGCCCCAGCATTTT.

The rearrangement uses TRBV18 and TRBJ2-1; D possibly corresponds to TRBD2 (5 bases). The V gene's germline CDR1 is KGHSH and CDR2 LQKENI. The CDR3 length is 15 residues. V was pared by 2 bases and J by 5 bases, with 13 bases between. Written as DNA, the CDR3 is TGTGCCAGCTCACCAGACCGAGGGCCGGACAATGAGCAGTTCTTC. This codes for CASSPDRGPDNEQFF. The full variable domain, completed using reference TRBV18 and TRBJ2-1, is NAGVMQNPRHLVRRRGQEARLRCSPMKGHSHVYWYRQLPEEGLKFMVYLQKENIIDESGMPKERFSAEFPKEGPSILRIQQVVRGDSAAYFCASSPDRGPDNEQFFGPGTRLTVL.

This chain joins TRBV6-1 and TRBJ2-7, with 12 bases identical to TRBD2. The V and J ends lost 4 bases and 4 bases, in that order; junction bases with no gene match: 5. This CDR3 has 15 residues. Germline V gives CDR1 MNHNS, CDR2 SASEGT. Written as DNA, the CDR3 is TGTGCCAGCAGTGGACTAGCGGGGGACCAATACGAGCAGTACTTC. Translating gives CASSGLAGDQYEQYF.

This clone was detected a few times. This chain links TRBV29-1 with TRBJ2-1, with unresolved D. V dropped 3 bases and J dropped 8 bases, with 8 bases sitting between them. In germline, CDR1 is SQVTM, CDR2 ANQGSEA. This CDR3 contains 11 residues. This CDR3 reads CSVDWRYEQFF. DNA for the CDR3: TGCAGCGTTGACTGGCGGTATGAGCAGTTCTTC.

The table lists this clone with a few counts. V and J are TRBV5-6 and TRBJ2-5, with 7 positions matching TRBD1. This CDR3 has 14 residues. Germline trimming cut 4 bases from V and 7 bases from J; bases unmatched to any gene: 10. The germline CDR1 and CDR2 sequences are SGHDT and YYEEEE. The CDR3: CASSVGTAAGTQYF. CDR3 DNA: TGTGCCAGCAGCGTCGGGACAGCCGCCGGGACCCAGTACTTC.